One sample yielded the 14 T cell receptor beta chains listed below, sequenced in a study of cytomegalovirus exposure and HLA in healthy donors. PCR amplification relied on 60 Vbeta primers (plus 13 Jbeta primers). Generated by immunoSEQ multiplex PCR, the TCRdb table keeps only in-frame clones and is missing some. This repertoire shows 150,000 or so clones, around 78% found once; its top ten account for approximately 1.6%. The sequencing sample was made of PBMCs. The receptors derive from a woman between 18 and 29 years old in good health and CMV-seronegative.

This chain uses TRBV19 with TRBJ2-7; 7 bases agree with TRBD1. V lost 4 bases and J lost 2; bases outside the gene matches: 8. From germline, CDR1 is LNHDA and CDR2 SQIVND (reference sequence). The CDR3 has 15 residues. In DNA form, the CDR3 reads TGTGCCAGTAGTAGCGGACAGGTCGGTACCTACGAGCAGTACTTC. This translates into CASSSGQVGTYEQYF.

The genes are TRBV13 and TRBJ2-3; tentatively, D is TRBD1 (6 bases). V gave up 5 bases and J gave up 9 bases, with 24 bases separating them. Germline-derived CDR1 and CDR2 are PRHDT and FYEKMQ (reference sequence). The length of the CDR3 is 16 residues. The CDR3 coding sequence is TGTGCCAGCAGCACCTGGGGACCCGGGCCAAGGGGGACGCAGTATTTT. The encoded protein is CASSTWGPGPRGTQYF.

The chain combines TRBV11-3 with TRBJ1-3, with D possibly matching TRBD1 (5 bases). This CDR3 has 12 residues. V was clipped by 10 bases and J by 2 bases, with 9 bases between them. Germline V gene data show CDR1 as SGHNT and CDR2 as YENEEA. As DNA, the CDR3 is TGTGCCACTGCGGGGCCTGGAAACACCATATATTTT. Its protein is CATAGPGNTIYF.

The V and J genes are TRBV18 and TRBJ1-4, with D perhaps TRBD1 (5 bases). The CDR3 has 17 residues. V was pared by 3 bases and J by 6 bases, with 20 bases between. The germline V gene encodes CDR1 KGHSH and CDR2 LQKENI. CDR3 sequence reads: CASSPVFTGTGDEKLFF. In DNA, the CDR3 is TGTGCCAGCTCACCCGTTTTTACGGGGACGGGAGATGAAAAACTGTTTTTT.

The chain carries TRBV19 and TRBJ2-1, with D perhaps TRBD2 (5 bases). Germline assignment: CDR1 LNHDA and CDR2 SQIVND (reference sequence). The ends were cut back, 6 bases at V and 0 bases at J, with 12 bases in the middle. The CDR3 has 15 amino acids. CDR3 in amino acids: CASRKRTSSYNEQFF. The CDR3, as DNA: TGTGCCAGTAGGAAGCGGACGAGCTCCTACAATGAGCAGTTCTTC.

CDR3 region: CASSQDNGAASSSYNSPLHF. In DNA form, the CDR3 reads TGCGCCAGCAGCCAAGATAATGGGGCAGCCTCGAGCTCCTATAATTCACCCCTCCACTTT. The chain couples TRBV4-1 to TRBJ1-6, with D possibly matching TRBD1 (5 bases). Germline V CDR1 and CDR2: MGHRA, YSYEKL. This CDR3 contains 20 residues. With 0 bases removed from V and 0 bases from J, the gap between germline ends came to 18 bases.

J is TRBJ2-1 and V is TRBV9; no clear D gene. This CDR3 is 14 amino acids long. The germline V gene has CDR1 SGDLS and CDR2 YYNGEE. The V end lost 0 bases, the J end lost 9 bases, and 13 bases lay between the germline ends. CDR3 region: CASSVGGEVGEQFF. DNA of the CDR3: TGTGCCAGCAGCGTAGGAGGTGAGGTGGGTGAGCAGTTCTTC.

The V and J genes are TRBV19 and TRBJ1-1, with TRBD1 matching over 7 bases. Germline V gene data show CDR1 as LNHDA and CDR2 as SQIVND (reference sequence). There are 16 residues in the CDR3. The junction had 15 bases not matched to a gene; V was cut back by 7 bases and J by 4 bases. The DNA of the CDR3 is TGTGCCAGTACCAGTAACAGGGGTGGGTTCTCCACTGAAGCTTTCTTT. Protein sequence: CASTSNRGGFSTEAFF.

This clone was detected a few times. The J gene is TRBJ2-1, the V gene TRBV11-3, with 13 nucleotides matching TRBD2. This CDR3 region has 16 residues. The J segment lost 5 bases and the V segment lost 5 bases, leaving 6 bases of the junction unmatched. The V gene's germline CDR1 is SGHNT and CDR2 YENEEA. CDR3 residues: CASSRGLAGDDNEQFF. The CDR3, as DNA: TGTGCCAGCAGCCGCGGACTAGCGGGAGATGACAATGAGCAGTTCTTC.

This sequence joins TRBV5-4 and TRBJ2-7, with 8 positions matching TRBD1. The CDR3 is made up of 13 amino acids. Trimming removed 4 bases from V and 3 bases from J; junction bases left unmatched: 3. CDR1 is SGHNT, CDR2 YYREEE, per germline (reference sequence). The CDR3, as DNA: TGTGCCAGCAGCCGGGACAGGTTCTACGAGCAGTACTTC. This codes for CASSRDRFYEQYF. Based on the CDR3 plus reference TRBV5-4 and TRBJ2-7, the full variable domain is ETGVTQSPTHLIKTRGQQVTLRCSSQSGHNTVSWYQQALGQGPQFIFQYYREEENGRGNFPPRFSGLQFPNYSSELNVNALELDDSALYLCASSRDRFYEQYFGPGTRLTVT.

Regarding this clone: The junction departs from germline at one end; a sequencing error may be responsible. The J gene is TRBJ2-3, the V gene TRBV7-8; 9 bases align to TRBD2. Germline lookup yields CDR1 SGHVS and CDR2 FQNEAQ. This CDR3 is 18 amino acids long. The CDR3 nucleotides are TGTGCCAGCATCTTAATCGGAGGGCTAGCGGGACTAACAGATACGCAGTATTTT. Its protein product is CASILIGGLAGLTDTQYF.

V usage is TRBV5-1 and J usage is TRBJ2-3; 7 bases line up with TRBD2. The CDR3 contains 18 residues. J was trimmed by 1 base and V by 0 bases; bases with no gene match: 11. From germline, CDR1 is SGHRS and CDR2 YFSETQ. The CDR3 loop reads CASSLGRGGSVGTDTQYF. The CDR3 DNA sequence: TGCGCCAGCAGCTTGGGACGCGGGGGAAGTGTTGGCACAGATACGCAGTATTTT.

The chain couples TRBV29-1 to TRBJ2-4, with TRBD2 matching over 9 bases. V shed 3 bases, J shed 7 bases, and the junction held 10 bases outside the gene matches. The germline V gene encodes CDR1 SQVTM and CDR2 ANQGSEA. The CDR3 length is 15 residues. Here the CDR3 reads CSVEASGKKRNIQYF. The CDR3 DNA sequence: TGCAGCGTTGAGGCTAGCGGGAAGAAGAGGAACATTCAGTACTTC.

The chain uses TRBV7-6 and TRBJ2-1; 9 nucleotides match TRBD2. Germline V gene lookup returns CDR1 SGHVS and CDR2 FNYEAQ. The V and J ends lost 5 bases and 4 bases, in that order; junction bases with no gene match: 15. The CDR3 runs 18 residues. CDR3 sequence: CASSLPRWETSGYNEQFF. The CDR3, as DNA: TGTGCCAGCAGCCTCCCTAGGTGGGAGACTAGCGGATACAATGAGCAGTTCTTC.